This T cell receptor (beta chain) came from a study of blood T cell repertoires in COVID-19. Trimming stripped 0 bases from V and 1 base from J, with 12 bases between. The CDR3 length is 16 residues. Germline V gene lookup returns CDR1 MDHEN and CDR2 SYDVKM. Original data processing: Using reference gene primer amplification, nucleated cell counts were estimated. Sequencing used immunoSEQ multiplex PCR; TCRdb keeps in-frame clones, though not all of them. V and J calls and clone size are given by that table; D and trimming were obtained from the DNA. The sample includes fewer than 300,000 clones, more than 90% seen only once; the top ten take approximately 2.5%. Those enrolled in Seattle joined during active infection and were followed longitudinally afterward.

Sequences were obtained from peripheral blood. This TCR was recovered from a person aged 18-35 years with COVID-19, enrolled during active disease. The chain employs TRBV28 and TRBJ2-5; a weak D match, TRBD1 (6 bases). In DNA form, the CDR3 reads TGTGCCAGCAGTTTATGGCAGGGGTTCGGCCAAGAGACCCAGTACTTC. Translating gives CASSLWQGFGQETQYF.